This T cell receptor beta chain was identified in a study of shared clonotypes between healthy human individuals. Germline V gives CDR1 PRHDT, CDR2 FYEKMQ (reference sequence). Trimming took 3 bases from V and 3 from J, leaving 12 bases between them. This CDR3 is 14 amino acids long. As defined, naive CD8 cells were CD45RO-negative and positively selected for CCR7, with terminally differentiated effector memory CD45RA+ cells excluded. Execution of the assay was at deep level. TCRdb's table, derived via immunoSEQ multiplex PCR, lists solely in-frame clones and lacks some. The sample lists some 1,900,000 clones, approximately 95% seen once, with more than 0.9% in the top ten.

The source material was naive CD8+ T cells sorted from blood. The chain employs TRBV13 and TRBJ2-7; D is uncertain. The TCR originated in a man aged 18 to 29 in good health. The CDR3 is CASSFREPNYEQYF. In nucleotides, the CDR3 is TGTGCCAGCAGCTTTAGGGAACCCAACTACGAGCAGTACTTC.